The 22 T cell receptor beta chains below come from one sample, sequenced in a study of blood T cells in healthy people across ages (dated by TCRdb to about 2015). The library was obtained by 5' RACE. The sequencing machine was an Illumina HiSeq 2500. A second roughly 7 to 11 cycle PCR used a sample-barcoded 5' primer and a J-beta primer mix. TCRdb cleaned the public reads at Q25 with fastp, built clones with MiXCR and kept in-frame beta chains. Under each unique CDR3 protein, matching rows form one entry showing the most common genes and DNA. Within this sample are about 1.4 million distinct CDR3 sequences, with roughly 64% of them counted one time only. Together, the top ten hold 5.5% to 8% of the sample. Input material: blood. Receptors originate from a man aged 18 to 30 in good health.

This clonotype was counted between two and nine times. V and J are TRBV5-1 and TRBJ2-5; D gene ambiguous. The V end lost 6 bases, the J end lost 0 bases, and 15 bases lay between the germline ends. CDR1 and CDR2 (germline): SGHRS, YFSETQ. This CDR3 has 15 residues. The CDR3 region is CASKASGRNQETQYF. The CDR3 nucleotides read TGCGCCAGCAAAGCCTCGGGCAGGAACCAAGAGACCCAGTACTTC.

This clonotype was observed once. V and J are TRBV6-5 and TRBJ1-2, with 8 bases identical to TRBD1. From germline, CDR1 is MNHEY and CDR2 SVGAGI. V trimming: 5 bases; J trimming: 4 bases; junction bases outside the gene matches: 12. The CDR3 is 16 amino acids. The CDR3 loop reads CASSTRKDRALYGYTF. In nucleotides, the CDR3 is TGTGCCAGCAGTACCCGGAAGGACAGGGCGCTCTATGGCTACACCTTC.

This chain joins TRBV12-3 or TRBV12-4 and TRBJ2-1; 7 bases map to TRBD2. V trimming: 4 bases; J trimming: 8 bases; junction bases outside the gene matches: 11. This CDR3 spans 15 amino acids. The CDR3 DNA follows: TGTGCCAGCAGTTCCTTTCCGGGGAGGGTGGATGAGCAGTTCTTC. This gives the protein CASSSFPGRVDEQFF.

The chain is built from TRBV29-1 and TRBJ2-1; TRBD2 is a possible D gene (6 bases). V lost 4 bases and J lost 8, with 15 bases in between. The CDR3 is 13 amino acids. Germline V CDR1 and CDR2: SQVTM, ANQGSEA. This CDR3 is CSVVGQAGHEQFF. In DNA, the CDR3 is TGCAGCGTTGTGGGCCAGGCGGGGCATGAGCAGTTCTTC.

V usage is TRBV5-6 and J usage is TRBJ2-4; D may be TRBD2 (6 bases). TRBJ2-7 explains the end of the DNA better; the J call may be wrong. This CDR3 has 13 residues. Germline values: CDR1 SGHDT, CDR2 YYEEEE. The CDR3 protein is CASSLEGTREQYF. CDR3 coding DNA: TGTGCCAGCAGCTTAGAGGGGACTCGCGAGCAGTACTTC.

This chain links TRBV15 with TRBJ1-1; D possibly corresponds to TRBD1 (5 bases). With 1 base removed from V and 8 bases from J, the gap between germline ends came to 11 bases. The V gene's germline CDR1 is LNHNV and CDR2 YYDKDF (reference sequence). There are 13 residues in the CDR3. The CDR3 nucleotides are TGTGCCACCAGCAGAGTAGGGCGGACAGAAGCTTTCTTT. This translates into CATSRVGRTEAFF.

The rearrangement joins TRBV20-1 to TRBJ1-2; TRBD1 agrees at 10 bases. Losses at the gene ends were 3 bases for V and 6 bases for J; bases not matched to a gene: 7. CDR3 length: 14 residues. CDR1 DFQATT and CDR2 SNEGSKA come from the germline V gene (reference sequence). The CDR3 DNA reads as TGCAGTGCTAGGGTACCGGGACAGGGGCATGGCTACACCTTC. The encoded protein is CSARVPGQGHGYTF.

With regard to this clonotype: Given a much more abundant clone one base away, this may be a read error. The chain carries TRBV28 and TRBJ1-2, with D uncertain. The CDR3 has 13 amino acids. Germline V lookup: CDR1 MDHEN, CDR2 SYDVKM. V lost 6 bases and J lost 2, with 10 bases in between. CDR3 region: CASRAAENYGYTF. CDR3 sequence (DNA): TGTGCCAGCAGAGCCGCCGAAAACTATGGCTACACCTTC.

Details on this clonotype: One junction end does not reproduce the germline sequence, and a read error may be involved. This chain connects TRBV20-1 to TRBJ2-7; TRBD1 matches 7 bases. The germline V gene encodes CDR1 DFQATT and CDR2 SNEGSKA (reference sequence). This CDR3 comprises 13 residues. CDR3 loop: CSAKDEGAYEQYF. The CDR3 bases are TGCAGTGCTAAGGACGAGGGGGCCTACGAGCAGTATTTC.

The chain employs TRBV5-6 and TRBJ2-5, with unresolved D. CDR1 is SGHDT, CDR2 YYEEEE, per germline. The ends were cut back, 0 bases at V and 5 bases at J, with 14 bases in the middle. The CDR3 runs to 15 residues. Here the CDR3 DNA reads TGTGCCAGCAGCTTGGGGGCCTGGGGATCGGAGACCCAGTACTTC. Amino acids: CASSLGAWGSETQYF.

The gene calls are TRBV7-9 and TRBJ2-6; D is possibly TRBD1 (6 bases). Trimming removed 3 bases from V and 2 bases from J, with 11 bases in between. The germline V gene encodes CDR1 SEHNR and CDR2 FQNEAQ (reference sequence). CDR3 length: 16 amino acids. CDR3 sequence: CASSFLGTTGANVLTF. CDR3 DNA sequence: TGTGCCAGCAGCTTTTTGGGGACAACTGGGGCCAACGTCCTGACTTTC.

The genes are TRBV5-1 and TRBJ1-6; no firm D call. Looked up from germline, CDR1 is SGHRS and CDR2 is YFSETQ. The CDR3 consists of 15 residues. With 5 bases removed from V and 8 bases from J, the gap between germline ends came to 17 bases. CDR3 amino acids: CASRNSATGDSPLHF. As DNA, the CDR3 is TGCGCCAGCAGGAATTCGGCTACCGGGGATTCACCCCTCCACTTT. Supplemented by reference TRBV5-1 and TRBJ1-6, the full variable domain reads KAGVTQTPRYLIKTRGQQVTLSCSPISGHRSVSWYQQTPGQGLQFLFEYFSETQRNKGNFPGRFSGRQFSNSRSEMNVSTLELGDSALYLCASRNSATGDSPLHFGNGTRLTVT.

CDR3 nucleotide sequence: TGCAGTACCCTCGGGGGGGAACACAATGAGCAGTTCTTC. Protein product: CSTLGGEHNEQFF. The V gene is TRBV20-1, the J gene TRBJ2-1, with 8 bases aligning to TRBD2. This CDR3 comprises 13 residues. The germline CDR1 and CDR2 sequences are DFQATT and SNEGSKA (reference sequence). V shed 8 bases, J shed 5 bases, and the junction held 8 bases outside the gene matches.

The chain recombines TRBV20-1 with TRBJ1-4; 9 bases are shared with TRBD1. With V trimmed by 3 bases and J by 7 bases, 3 bases remained unmatched. This CDR3 is 13 amino acids long. Germline values: CDR1 DFQATT, CDR2 SNEGSKA (reference sequence). CDR3 in amino acids: CSARTGGREKLFF. CDR3 coding DNA: TGCAGTGCTAGGACAGGGGGACGTGAAAAACTGTTTTTT.

V is TRBV11-2 and J is TRBJ2-5, with 7 bases identical to TRBD1. J was trimmed by 3 bases and V by 2 bases; bases with no gene match: 12. This CDR3 has 17 residues. CDR1 and CDR2 from the germline V gene are SGHAT and FQNNGV. CDR3: CASSLSRDSRFKETQYF. The CDR3 DNA reads as TGTGCCAGCAGCTTAAGCCGGGACAGCCGATTCAAAGAGACCCAGTACTTC.

In its sample, this clonotype was seen a few times. V usage is TRBV7-9 and J usage is TRBJ1-4; 9 nucleotides agree with TRBD1. V was clipped by 5 bases and J by 7 bases; unmatched bases: 11. Per the germline V gene, CDR1 is SEHNR and CDR2 is FQNEAQ (reference sequence). The CDR3 consists of 16 residues. CDR3 coding DNA: TGTGCCAGCAGCGACCTCAAGGGACAGGGATCTGAAAAACTGTTTTTT. It yields the protein CASSDLKGQGSEKLFF.

In DNA, the CDR3 is TGCAGTATATCCGACAGGGACGACTACGAGCAGTACTTC. Its protein product is CSISDRDDYEQYF. The chain combines TRBV29-1 with TRBJ2-7, with 7 bases lining up with TRBD1. Germline values: CDR1 SQVTM, CDR2 ANQGSEA. There are 13 residues in the CDR3.

V and J are TRBV6-5 and TRBJ2-3, with 7 bases fitting TRBD2. The trim removed 6 bases at V and 1 base at J, leaving 10 bases unmatched. The CDR3 has 16 amino acids. Germline assignment: CDR1 MNHEY and CDR2 SVGAGI. CDR3 bases: TGTGCCAGCAGCAGATTACAGCGGGACGGCACAGATACGCAGTATTTT. It translates to CASSRLQRDGTDTQYF.

The chain recombines TRBV5-1 with TRBJ2-3, with D possibly matching TRBD1 (6 bases). The V end was cut by 5 bases, the J end by 2 bases, with 12 bases between. CDR1 and CDR2 (germline): SGHRS, YFSETQ. The CDR3 is 14 amino acids. The CDR3 DNA sequence: TGCGCCAGCAGTCGCCGACAGGCCACAGATACGCAGTATTTT. It codes for CASSRRQATDTQYF.

The chain links TRBV20-1 to TRBJ2-3; the match to TRBD1 covers 9 bases. V lost 3 bases and J lost 1; bases outside the gene matches: 8. The germline CDR1 and CDR2 sequences are DFQATT and SNEGSKA (reference sequence). CDR3 length equals 16 residues. DNA for the CDR3: TGCAGTGCTAGGGGACAGGGCGATTTTGGCACAGATACGCAGTATTTT. This gives the protein CSARGQGDFGTDTQYF.

The CDR3 protein is CATGTGDFNYGYTF. As DNA, the CDR3 is TGTGCCACCGGGACAGGGGATTTCAACTATGGCTACACCTTC. The chain joins TRBV15 to TRBJ1-2; 10 bases map to TRBD1. Germline CDR1 reads LNHNV; CDR2 reads YYDKDF (reference sequence). The ends lost 8 bases at V and 2 bases at J; junction bases unmatched: 5. The CDR3 has 14 amino acids. Drawing the rest from reference TRBV15 and TRBJ1-2, the complete variable domain is DAMVIQNPRYQVTQFGKPVTLSCSQTLNHNVMYWYQQKSSQAPKLLFHYYDKDFNNEADTPDNFQSRRPNTSFCFLDIRSPGLGDTAMYLCATGTGDFNYGYTFGSGTRLTVV.

The chain carries TRBV12-3 or TRBV12-4 and TRBJ1-6; perhaps TRBD1 as D (6 bases). There are 15 residues in the CDR3. The V end lost 4 bases, the J end lost 8 bases, and 15 bases lay between the germline ends. CDR3 residues: CASSSDSEFDSPLHF. The CDR3 DNA reads as TGTGCCAGCAGTTCGGACAGTGAGTTCGATTCACCCCTCCACTTT.